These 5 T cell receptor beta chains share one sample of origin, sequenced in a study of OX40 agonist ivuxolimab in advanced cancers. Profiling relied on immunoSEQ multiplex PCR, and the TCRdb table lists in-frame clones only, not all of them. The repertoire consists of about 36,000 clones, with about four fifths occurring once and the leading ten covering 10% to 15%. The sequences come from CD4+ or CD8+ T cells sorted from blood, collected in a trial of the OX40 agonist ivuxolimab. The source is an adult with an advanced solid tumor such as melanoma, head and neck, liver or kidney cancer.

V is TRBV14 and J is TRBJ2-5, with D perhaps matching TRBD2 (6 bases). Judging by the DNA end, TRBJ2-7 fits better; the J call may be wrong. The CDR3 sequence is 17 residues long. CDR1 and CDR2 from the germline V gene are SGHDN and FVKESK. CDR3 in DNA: TGTGCCAGCAGCCAAGTGGGGGGAGTTCGAGGAATCACCGAGCAGTACTTC. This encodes CASSQVGGVRGITEQYF.

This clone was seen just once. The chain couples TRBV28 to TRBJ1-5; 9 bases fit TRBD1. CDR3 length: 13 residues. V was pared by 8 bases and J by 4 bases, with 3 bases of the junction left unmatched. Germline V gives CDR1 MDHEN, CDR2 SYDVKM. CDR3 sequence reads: CASVGTGNQPQHF. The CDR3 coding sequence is TGTGCCAGCGTAGGGACAGGGAATCAGCCCCAGCATTTT.

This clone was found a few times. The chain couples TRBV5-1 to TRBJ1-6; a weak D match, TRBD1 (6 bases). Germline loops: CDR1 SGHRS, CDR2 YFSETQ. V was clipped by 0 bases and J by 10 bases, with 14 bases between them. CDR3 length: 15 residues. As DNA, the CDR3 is TGCGCCAGCAGCTTGGCTGGGACACGTTACTCACCCCTCCACTTT. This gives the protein CASSLAGTRYSPLHF.

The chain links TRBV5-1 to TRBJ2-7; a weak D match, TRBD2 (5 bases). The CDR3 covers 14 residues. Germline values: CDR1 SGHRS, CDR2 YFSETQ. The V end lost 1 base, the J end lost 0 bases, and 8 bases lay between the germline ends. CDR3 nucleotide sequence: TGCGCCAGCAGCTTGTATGGGAGCTCCTACGAGCAGTACTTC. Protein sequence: CASSLYGSSYEQYF. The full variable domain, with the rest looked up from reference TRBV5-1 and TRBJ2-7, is KAGVTQTPRYLIKTRGQQVTLSCSPISGHRSVSWYQQTPGQGLQFLFEYFSETQRNKGNFPGRFSGRQFSNSRSEMNVSTLELGDSALYLCASSLYGSSYEQYFGPGTRLTVT.

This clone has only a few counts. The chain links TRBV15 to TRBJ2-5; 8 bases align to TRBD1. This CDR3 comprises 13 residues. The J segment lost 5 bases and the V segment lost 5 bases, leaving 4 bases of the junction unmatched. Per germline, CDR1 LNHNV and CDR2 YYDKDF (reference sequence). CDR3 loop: CATSSGQGETQYF. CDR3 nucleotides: TGTGCCACCAGCTCAGGACAGGGCGAGACCCAGTACTTC.